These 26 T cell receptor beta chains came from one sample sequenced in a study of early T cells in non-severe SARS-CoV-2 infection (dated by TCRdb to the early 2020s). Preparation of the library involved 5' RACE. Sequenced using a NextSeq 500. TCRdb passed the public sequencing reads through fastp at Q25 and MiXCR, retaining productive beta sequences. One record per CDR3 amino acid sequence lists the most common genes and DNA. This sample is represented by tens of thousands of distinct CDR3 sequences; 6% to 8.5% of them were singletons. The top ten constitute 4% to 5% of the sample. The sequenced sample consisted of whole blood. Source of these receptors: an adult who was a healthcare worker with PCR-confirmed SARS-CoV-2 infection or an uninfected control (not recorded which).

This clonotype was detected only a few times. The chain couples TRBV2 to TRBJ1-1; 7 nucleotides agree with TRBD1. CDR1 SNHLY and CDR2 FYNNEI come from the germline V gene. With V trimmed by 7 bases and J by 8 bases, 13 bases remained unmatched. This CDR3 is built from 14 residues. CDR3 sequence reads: CASTNGQVVSEAFF. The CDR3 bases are TGTGCCAGCACCAACGGACAGGTCGTCTCCGAAGCTTTCTTT.

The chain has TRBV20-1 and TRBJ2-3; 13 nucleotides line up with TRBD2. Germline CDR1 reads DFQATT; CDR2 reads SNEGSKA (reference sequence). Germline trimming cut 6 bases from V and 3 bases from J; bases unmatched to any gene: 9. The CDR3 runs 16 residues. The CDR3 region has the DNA TGCAGTGCGTTCACCAGACTAGCGGGGGGTACAGATACGCAGTATTTT. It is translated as CSAFTRLAGGTDTQYF.

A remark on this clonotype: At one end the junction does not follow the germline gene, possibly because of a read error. The CDR3 spells CAITAGTSGPVRLF. The CDR3 bases are TGCGCCATCACAGCCGGGACTAGCGGCCCGGTTCGGCTCTTC. This chain connects TRBV4-1 to TRBJ2-1; 11 bases fit TRBD2. The CDR3 has 14 amino acids. The germline CDR1 and CDR2 sequences are MGHRA and YSYEKL.

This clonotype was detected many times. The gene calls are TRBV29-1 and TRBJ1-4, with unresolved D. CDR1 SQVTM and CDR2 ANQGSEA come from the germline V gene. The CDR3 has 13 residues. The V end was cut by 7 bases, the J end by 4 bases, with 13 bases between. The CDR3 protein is CSANRPNNEKLFF. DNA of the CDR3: TGCAGCGCCAACCGCCCGAATAATGAAAAACTGTTTTTT.

CDR3 nucleotide sequence: TGCAGCGTTGAAAGGAGGAATGAGCAGTTCTTC. As protein: CSVERRNEQFF. This chain connects TRBV29-1 to TRBJ2-1; TRBD2 is a possible D gene (5 bases). CDR1 is SQVTM and CDR2 is ANQGSEA in the germline V gene. The CDR3 loop spans 11 amino acids. The V end lost 2 bases, the J end lost 7 bases, and 6 bases lay between the germline ends.

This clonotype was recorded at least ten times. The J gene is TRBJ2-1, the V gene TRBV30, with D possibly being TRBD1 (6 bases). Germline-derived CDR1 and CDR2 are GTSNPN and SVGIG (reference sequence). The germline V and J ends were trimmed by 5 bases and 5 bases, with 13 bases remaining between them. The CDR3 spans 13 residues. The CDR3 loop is CAWQPGQDNEQFF. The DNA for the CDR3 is TGTGCCTGGCAGCCGGGACAAGACAATGAGCAGTTCTTC.

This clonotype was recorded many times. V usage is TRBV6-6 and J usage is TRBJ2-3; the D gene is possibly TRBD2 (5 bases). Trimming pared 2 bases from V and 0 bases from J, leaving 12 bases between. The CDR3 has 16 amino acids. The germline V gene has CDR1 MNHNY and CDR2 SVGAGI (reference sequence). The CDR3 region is CASSYPLASSTDTQYF. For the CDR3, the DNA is TGTGCCAGCAGTTACCCTTTAGCGTCTAGCACAGATACGCAGTATTTT.

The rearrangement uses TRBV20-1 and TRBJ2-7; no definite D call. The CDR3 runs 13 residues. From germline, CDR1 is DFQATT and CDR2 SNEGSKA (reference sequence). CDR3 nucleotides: TGCAGGGTACCCACACCACGGAAGGACGAGCAGTACTTC. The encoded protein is CRVPTPRKDEQYF.

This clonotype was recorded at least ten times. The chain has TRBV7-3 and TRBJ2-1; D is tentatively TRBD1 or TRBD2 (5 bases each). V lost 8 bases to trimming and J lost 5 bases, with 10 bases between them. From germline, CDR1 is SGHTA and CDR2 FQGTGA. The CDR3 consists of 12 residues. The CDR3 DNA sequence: TGTGCCAGCGGGGGAACCCACAATGAGCAGTTCTTC. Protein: CASGGTHNEQFF.

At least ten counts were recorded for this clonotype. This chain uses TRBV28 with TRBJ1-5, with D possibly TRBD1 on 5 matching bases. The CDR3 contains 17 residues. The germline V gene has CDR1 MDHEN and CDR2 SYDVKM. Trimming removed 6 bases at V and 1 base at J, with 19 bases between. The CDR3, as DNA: TGTGCCAGCAGCGAGGGGACGGACCTTACGAGCAATCAGCCCCAGCATTTT. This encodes CASSEGTDLTSNQPQHF. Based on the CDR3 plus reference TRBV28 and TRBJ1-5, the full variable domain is DVKVTQSSRYLVKRTGEKVFLECVQDMDHENMFWYRQDPGLGLRLIYFSYDVKMKEKGDIPEGYSVSREKKERFSLILESASTNQTSMYLCASSEGTDLTSNQPQHFGDGTRLSIL.

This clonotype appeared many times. The CDR3 region has the DNA TGCGCCAGCAGCCCGTCGCAATCCGGGGAGCTGTTTTTT. It specifies CASSPSQSGELFF. V usage is TRBV5-1 and J usage is TRBJ2-2; unclear D gene. Trimming took 4 bases from V and 6 from J, leaving 10 bases between them. The CDR3 is 13 residues long. The germline gives CDR1 SGHRS, CDR2 YFSETQ.

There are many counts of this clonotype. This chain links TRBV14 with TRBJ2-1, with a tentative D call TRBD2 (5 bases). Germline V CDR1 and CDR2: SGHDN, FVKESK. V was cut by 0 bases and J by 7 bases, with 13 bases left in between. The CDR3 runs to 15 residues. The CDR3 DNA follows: TGTGCCAGCAGCCAAGATCATGGGAGTTGGAATGAGCAGTTCTTC. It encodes CASSQDHGSWNEQFF.

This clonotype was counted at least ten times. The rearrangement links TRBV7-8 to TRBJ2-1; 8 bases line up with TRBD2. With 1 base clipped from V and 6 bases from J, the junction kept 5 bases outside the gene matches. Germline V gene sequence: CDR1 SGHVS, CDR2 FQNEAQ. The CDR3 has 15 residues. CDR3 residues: CASSLDRGLVNEQFF. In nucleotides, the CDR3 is TGTGCCAGCAGCTTAGATAGGGGACTAGTCAATGAGCAGTTCTTC.

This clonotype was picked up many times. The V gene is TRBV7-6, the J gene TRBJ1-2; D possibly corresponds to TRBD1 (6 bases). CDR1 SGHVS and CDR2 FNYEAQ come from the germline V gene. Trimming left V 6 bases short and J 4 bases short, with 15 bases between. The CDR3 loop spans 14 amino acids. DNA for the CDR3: TGTGCCAGCAGTCCTGACAGGTCCGGCTATGGCTACACCTTC. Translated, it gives CASSPDRSGYGYTF.

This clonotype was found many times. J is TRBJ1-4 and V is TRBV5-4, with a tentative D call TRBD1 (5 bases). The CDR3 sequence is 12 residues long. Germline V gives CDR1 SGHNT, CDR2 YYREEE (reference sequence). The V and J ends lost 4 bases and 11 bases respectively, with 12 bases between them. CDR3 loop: CASSPLGDKLFF. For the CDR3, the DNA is TGTGCCAGCAGCCCACTCGGGGACAAACTGTTTTTT.

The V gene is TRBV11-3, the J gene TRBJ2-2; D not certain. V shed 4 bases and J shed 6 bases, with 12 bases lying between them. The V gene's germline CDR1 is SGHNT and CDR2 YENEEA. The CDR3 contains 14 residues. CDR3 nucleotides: TGTGCCAGCAGCTCCAGCGATCGTCCCGGGGAGCTGTTTTTT. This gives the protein CASSSSDRPGELFF. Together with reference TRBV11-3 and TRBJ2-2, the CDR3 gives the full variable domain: EAGVVQSPRYKIIEKKQPVAFWCNPISGHNTLYWYLQNLGQGPELLIRYENEEAVDDSQLPKDRFSAERLKGVDSTLKIQPAELGDSAVYLCASSSSDRPGELFFGEGSRLTVL.

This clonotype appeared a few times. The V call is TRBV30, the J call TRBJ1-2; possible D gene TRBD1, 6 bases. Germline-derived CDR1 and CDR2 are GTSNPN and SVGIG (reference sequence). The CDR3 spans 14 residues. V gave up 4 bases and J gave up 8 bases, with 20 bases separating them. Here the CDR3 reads CAWTLRPGGWGYTF. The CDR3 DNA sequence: TGTGCCTGGACCCTAAGACCCGGGGGCTGGGGCTACACCTTC.

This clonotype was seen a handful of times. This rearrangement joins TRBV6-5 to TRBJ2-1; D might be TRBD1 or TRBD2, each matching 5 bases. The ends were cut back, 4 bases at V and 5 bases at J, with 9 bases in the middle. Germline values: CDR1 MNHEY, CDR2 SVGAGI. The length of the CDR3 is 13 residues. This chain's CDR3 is CASSLGRDNEQFF. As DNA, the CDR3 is TGTGCCAGCAGTTTGGGACGGGACAATGAGCAGTTCTTC.

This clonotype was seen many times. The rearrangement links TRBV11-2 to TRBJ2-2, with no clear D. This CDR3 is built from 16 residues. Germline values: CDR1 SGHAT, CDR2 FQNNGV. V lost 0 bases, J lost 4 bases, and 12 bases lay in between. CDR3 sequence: CASSLELLGGTGELFF. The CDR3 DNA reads TGTGCCAGCAGCTTAGAACTCTTGGGTGGCACCGGGGAGCTGTTTTTT.

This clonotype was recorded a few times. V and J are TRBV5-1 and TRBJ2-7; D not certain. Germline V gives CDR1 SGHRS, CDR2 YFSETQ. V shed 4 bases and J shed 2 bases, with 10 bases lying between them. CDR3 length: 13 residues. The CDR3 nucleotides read TGCGCCAGCAGCCAATCATCTGCCTACGAGCAGTACTTC. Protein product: CASSQSSAYEQYF.

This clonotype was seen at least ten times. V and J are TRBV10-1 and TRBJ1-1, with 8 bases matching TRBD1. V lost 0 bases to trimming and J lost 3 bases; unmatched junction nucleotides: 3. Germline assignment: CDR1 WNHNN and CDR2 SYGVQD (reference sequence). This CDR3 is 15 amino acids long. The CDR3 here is CASSESPTGDTEAFF. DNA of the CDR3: TGCGCCAGCAGTGAGTCCCCGACAGGGGACACTGAAGCTTTCTTT.

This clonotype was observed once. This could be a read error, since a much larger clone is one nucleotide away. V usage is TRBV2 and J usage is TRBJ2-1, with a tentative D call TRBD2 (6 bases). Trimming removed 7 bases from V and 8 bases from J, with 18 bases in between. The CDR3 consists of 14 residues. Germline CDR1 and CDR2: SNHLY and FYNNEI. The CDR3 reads CASMSGRPNYEQFF. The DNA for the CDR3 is TGTGCCAGCATGTCCGGGAGACCGAACTATGAGCAGTTCTTC.

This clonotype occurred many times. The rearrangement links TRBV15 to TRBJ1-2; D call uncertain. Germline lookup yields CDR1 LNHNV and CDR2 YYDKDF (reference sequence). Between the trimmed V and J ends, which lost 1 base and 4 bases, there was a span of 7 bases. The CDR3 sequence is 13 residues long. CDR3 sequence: CATSRAGSYGYTF. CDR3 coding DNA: TGTGCCACCAGCAGAGCGGGCAGCTATGGCTACACCTTC.

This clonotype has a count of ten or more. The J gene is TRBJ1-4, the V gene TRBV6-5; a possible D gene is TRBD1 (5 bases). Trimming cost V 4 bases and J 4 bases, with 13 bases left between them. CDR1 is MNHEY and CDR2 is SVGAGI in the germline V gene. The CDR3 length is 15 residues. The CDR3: CASSFTGALNEKLFF. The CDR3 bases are TGTGCCAGCAGTTTTACAGGAGCCCTTAATGAAAAACTGTTTTTT.

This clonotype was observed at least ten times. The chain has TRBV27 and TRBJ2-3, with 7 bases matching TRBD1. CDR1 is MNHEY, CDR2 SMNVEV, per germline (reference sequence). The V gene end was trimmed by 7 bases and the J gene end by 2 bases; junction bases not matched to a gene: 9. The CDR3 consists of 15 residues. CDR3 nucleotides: TGTGCCAGCACCGCGCCGGGACAGTCCACAGATACGCAGTATTTT. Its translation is CASTAPGQSTDTQYF.

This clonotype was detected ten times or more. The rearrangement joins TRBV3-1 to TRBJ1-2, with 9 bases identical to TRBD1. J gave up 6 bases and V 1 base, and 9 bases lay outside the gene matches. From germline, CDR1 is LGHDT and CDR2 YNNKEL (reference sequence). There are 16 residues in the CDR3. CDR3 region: CASSQVLGQGKDGYTF. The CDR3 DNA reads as TGTGCCAGCAGCCAAGTTTTGGGACAGGGTAAGGATGGCTACACCTTC.